The present TCR beta chain was sequenced within a study of blood T cell repertoires in COVID-19. With V trimmed by 7 bases and J by 8 bases, 10 bases remained unmatched. This CDR3 comprises 14 residues. Looked up from germline, CDR1 is MDHEN and CDR2 is SYDVKM. Libraries were prepared by immunoSEQ multiplex PCR; TCRdb keeps only in-frame clonotypes and omits some of them. Among roughly 150,000 clones, under 90% were seen once, and the ten largest hold roughly 20%. Sequenced: PBMCs or T cells enriched from blood (not recorded which). This TCR derives from a man between 60 and 75 years old who had recovered from COVID-19. This chain links TRBV28 with TRBJ1-4; TRBD1 aligns across 7 bases. The CDR3 sequence: CASNIRQGGEKLFF. The CDR3 DNA reads as TGTGCCAGCAACATACGACAGGGAGGAGAAAAACTGTTTTTT.